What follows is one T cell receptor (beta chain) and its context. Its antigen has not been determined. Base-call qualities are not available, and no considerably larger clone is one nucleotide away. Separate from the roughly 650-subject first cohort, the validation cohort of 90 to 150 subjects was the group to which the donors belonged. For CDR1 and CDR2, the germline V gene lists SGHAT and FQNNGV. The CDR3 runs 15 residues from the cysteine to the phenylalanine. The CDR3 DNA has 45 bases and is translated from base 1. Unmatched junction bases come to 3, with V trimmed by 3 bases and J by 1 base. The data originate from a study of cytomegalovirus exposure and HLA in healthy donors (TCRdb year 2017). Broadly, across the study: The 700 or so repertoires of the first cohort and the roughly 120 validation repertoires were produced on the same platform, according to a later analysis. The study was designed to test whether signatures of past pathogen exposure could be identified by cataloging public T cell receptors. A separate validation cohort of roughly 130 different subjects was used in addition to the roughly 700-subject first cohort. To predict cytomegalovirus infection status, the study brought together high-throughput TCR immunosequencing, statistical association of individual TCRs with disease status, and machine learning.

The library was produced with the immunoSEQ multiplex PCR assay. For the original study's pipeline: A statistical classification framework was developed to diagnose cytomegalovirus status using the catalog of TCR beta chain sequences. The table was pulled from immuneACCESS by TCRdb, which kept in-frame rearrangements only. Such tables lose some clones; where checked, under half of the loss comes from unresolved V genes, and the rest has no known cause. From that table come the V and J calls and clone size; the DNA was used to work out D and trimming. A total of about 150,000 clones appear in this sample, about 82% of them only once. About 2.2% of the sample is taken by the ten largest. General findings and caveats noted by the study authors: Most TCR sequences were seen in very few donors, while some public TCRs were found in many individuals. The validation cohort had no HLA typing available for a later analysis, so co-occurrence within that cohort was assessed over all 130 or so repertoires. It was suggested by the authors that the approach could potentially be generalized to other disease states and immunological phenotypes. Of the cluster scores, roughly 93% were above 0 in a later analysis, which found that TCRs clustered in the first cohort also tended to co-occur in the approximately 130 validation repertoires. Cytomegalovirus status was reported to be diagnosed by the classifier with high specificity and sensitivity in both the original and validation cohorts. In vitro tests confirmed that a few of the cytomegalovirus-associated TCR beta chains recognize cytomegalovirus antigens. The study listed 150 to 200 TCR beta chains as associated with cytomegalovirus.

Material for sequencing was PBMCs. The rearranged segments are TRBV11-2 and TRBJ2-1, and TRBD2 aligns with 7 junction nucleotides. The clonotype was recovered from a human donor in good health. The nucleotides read TGTGCCAGCAGCTTCGGGGGAGGGTCCTACAATGAGCAGTTCTTC. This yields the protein CASSFGGGSYNEQFF. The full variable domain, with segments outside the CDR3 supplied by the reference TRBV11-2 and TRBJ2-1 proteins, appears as EAGVAQSPRYKIIEKRQSVAFWCNPISGHATLYWYQQILGQGPKLLIQFQNNGVVDDSQLPKDRFSAERLKGVDSTLKIQPAKLEDSAVYLCASSFGGGSYNEQFFGPGTRLTVL.